The clone carrying this T cell receptor beta chain was observed a few times. Its matching antigen is unknown. In the ViraFEST assay, antigen-specific CD4+ clonotypes were identified by expansion after peptide-pool stimulation. Cells that had been cultured for 9 to 10 days were the source of isolated CD4+ T cells. Each participant was given two doses of one vaccine (BNT162b2 or mRNA-1273). Cultures had half their medium replaced with IL-2 medium on days 3 and 7. The assay was immunoSEQ multiplex PCR, and TCRdb's table has in-frame clones only and misses some. The repertoire holds tens of thousands of clones, with 70% to 75% as singletons. This entry is derived from a study of vaccination effects on CD4 cells after COVID-19. Findings and caveats of the study: Late after vaccination, infection- and vaccine-induced clones showed marked clonal contraction. Healthy vaccinees had only 1 of 255 vaccine-induced clones cross-react with common cold coronaviruses.

The sequencing here drew on CD4+ T cells from PBMCs cultured with HCoV-229E spike peptides, taken after COVID-19 vaccination. The receptor was isolated from a human donor who received a COVID-19 vaccine.

Written as DNA, the CDR3 is TGTGCCAGCAGCTCAGGGGAGATCTCTGGAAACACCATATATTTT. Amino acid sequence: CASSSGEISGNTIYF. The chain employs TRBV28 and TRBJ1-3; maybe TRBD1 (6 bases). Germline CDR1 and CDR2: MDHEN and SYDVKM. This CDR3 has 15 residues. V was shortened by 6 bases and J by 0 bases, with 12 bases between the two germline ends.